These T cell receptor beta chains were read from a single sample in a study of early T cells in non-severe SARS-CoV-2 infection. TCRdb reanalysed the 5' RACE reads using MiXCR and keeps one entry per CDR3 protein. The data hold almost 85,000 distinct CDR3 sequences, with about an eighth observed a single time. The sequencing input was whole blood. These receptors came from an adult who was a healthcare worker with PCR-confirmed SARS-CoV-2 infection or an uninfected control (not recorded which). Each CDR3 is given without its conserved first and last residue.

J gene	V gene	CDR3 protein
TRBJ1-2	TRBV28	ASSPRLKGYT
TRBJ1-2	TRBV29-1	SVELGSGYT
TRBJ2-7	TRBV29-1	SVEDRPYEQY
TRBJ2-2	TRBV7-9	ASNPDRGQNTGELF
TRBJ2-1	TRBV12-5	ASGSRSGYNEQF
TRBJ2-2	TRBV5-5	ASSLPGELF
TRBJ2-5	TRBV20-1	SASPTSGRAGETQY
TRBJ1-2	TRBV4-1	ASSQGVLNYGYT
TRBJ2-6	TRBV6-6	ASSYEGVSGANVLT
TRBJ1-1	TRBV2	ASRRDKTPTEAF
TRBJ2-1	TRBV2	ASRSSGRTLNEQF
TRBJ1-1	TRBV5-1	ASSLEGKDITEAF
TRBJ2-7	TRBV10-1	ASSDPQDYEQY
TRBJ2-6	TRBV15	ATSSGTAGSGANVLT
TRBJ2-7	TRBV11-3	ASGQGNYEQY
TRBJ1-2	TRBV28	ASRQTGIDYGYT
TRBJ2-1	TRBV7-9	ASSLSSGAQF
TRBJ2-5	TRBV7-6	ASSYNQETQY
TRBJ2-7	TRBV21-1	ASRWDHGADSYEQY
TRBJ2-1	TRBV12-3/TRBV12-4	ASTLGGGQF
TRBJ1-1	TRBV18	ASSPYPGASNTEAF
TRBJ2-5	TRBV11-3	ASSLRGETQY
TRBJ2-4	TRBV3-1	ASSQLKNIQY
TRBJ2-7	TRBV6-1	ASTGPGTRSYEQY
TRBJ1-2	TRBV3-1	AGSQNRVLSRLNYGYT
TRBJ2-7	TRBV10-1	ASTIAGETSYEQY
TRBJ2-3	TRBV6-6	ASSYGPSGGASSTDTQY